The source of this T cell receptor beta chain is a study of vaccination effects on CD4 cells after COVID-19. Study summary: The post-vaccine samples were taken, at the median, 72 days after the second dose.

Isolating CD4+ T cells followed around nine days of culture. Participants each got two BNT162b2 or mRNA-1273 vaccine doses. Study-wide findings and caveats: Clones arising from infection and from vaccination showed marked clonal contraction late after vaccination.

TCRdb keeps only in-frame clones here, not all; method: immunoSEQ multiplex PCR. The top ten hold roughly 2.1% of the sample, which has tens of thousands of clones, roughly 73% seen once. About this clone: Its antigen is as yet unknown. In the same sample, other DNA sequences code for this CDR3.

The source material was CD4+ T cells from PBMCs cultured without peptide, sampled after COVID-19 vaccination. The sequence was collected from a human donor who received a COVID-19 vaccine.

CDR3 sequence (DNA): TGCGCCAGCAGCTTGGGCGGGGGGGAGACCCAGTACTTC. Amino acids: CASSLGGGETQYF. The rearrangement uses TRBV5-1 and TRBJ2-5; 8 nucleotides line up with TRBD2. V lost 0 bases and J lost 5; bases outside the gene matches: 0. Germline V gene data show CDR1 as SGHRS and CDR2 as YFSETQ. The CDR3 has 13 residues.